Reported below is one TCR beta chain. The antigen remains undetermined. With V trimmed by 5 bases and J by 7 bases, 5 bases remained unmatched. The CDR3 totals 13 residues. Per germline, CDR1 SGHVS and CDR2 FNYEAQ. Only in-frame clones appear in the TCRdb table, and some are missing; sequencing was by immunoSEQ multiplex PCR. This table has 65,000 to 100,000 clones, under 85% appearing once. This sample was included in a study of radiotherapy plus CTLA-4 blockade in lung cancer. The wider study: Patients showed objective responses in 18% of cases, and disease control was achieved by less than 35%.

Findings of the study overall: How blood T cell clones changed early, along with interferon-beta, reportedly forecast response best. The study found tumor-derived TCR clones expanded in blood after radiotherapy plus ipilimumab.

The receptor was isolated from a human donor with non-small cell lung cancer who had stable disease on radiotherapy plus ipilimumab. The source material was peripheral blood, sampled from a patient treated with radiotherapy plus ipilimumab. The chain carries TRBV7-6 and TRBJ2-1; 7 bases line up with TRBD1. CDR3 DNA: TGTGCCAGCAGCACAGGGGCAGGTAATGAGCAGTTCTTC. It specifies CASSTGAGNEQFF. The variable domain in full, completed from reference TRBV7-6 and TRBJ2-1, reads GAGVSQSPRYKVTKRGQDVALRCDPISGHVSLYWYRQALGQGPEFLTYFNYEAQQDKSGLPNDRFSAERPEGSISTLTIQRTEQRDSAMYRCASSTGAGNEQFFGPGTRLTVL.